The T cell receptor (beta chain) under discussion was sequenced for a study of post-analysis software for immune sequencing data. Study-level points and caveats: A handful of TRBV segments were significantly more frequent in patients than in controls. TRBV5-6, TRBV5-1 and TRBV20-1 were among these segments. Same-batch preparations were strongly co-clustered by F measure. Controls significantly exceeded multiple sclerosis patients in normalized Chao1 diversity.

Each TCR beta cDNA library carried unique molecular identifiers. In TCRdb, the PCR reads were re-called with MiXCR into one record per CDR3 protein. The sample includes roughly 600,000 distinct CDR3 sequences, 44% of them seen just once. With respect to this clonotype: The target antigen is unknown.

Trimming pared 2 bases from V and 11 bases from J, leaving 13 bases between. CDR1 is MGHRA and CDR2 is YSYEKL in the germline V gene. The CDR3 consists of 14 residues. The source material was blood. This TCR was sampled from a girl aged 10 to 17 with multiple sclerosis. This chain uses TRBV4-1 with TRBJ1-6; D is perhaps TRBD1 (5 bases). The DNA of the CDR3 is TGCGCCAGCAGCCAACCGACAGTGGAAACACCCCTCCACTTT. This codes for CASSQPTVETPLHF.